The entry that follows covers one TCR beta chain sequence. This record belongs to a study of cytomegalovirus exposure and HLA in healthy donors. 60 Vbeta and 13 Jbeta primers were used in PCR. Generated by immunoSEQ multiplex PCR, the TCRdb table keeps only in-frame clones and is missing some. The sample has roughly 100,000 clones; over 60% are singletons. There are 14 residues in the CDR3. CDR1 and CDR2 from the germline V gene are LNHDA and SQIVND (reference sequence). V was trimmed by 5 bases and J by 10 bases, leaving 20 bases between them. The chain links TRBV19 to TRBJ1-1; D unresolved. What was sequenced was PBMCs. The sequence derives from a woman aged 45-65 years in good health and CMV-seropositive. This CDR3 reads CASSPSTMRLGAFF. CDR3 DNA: TGTGCCAGTAGTCCCTCGACTATGCGCCTGGGAGCTTTCTTT.